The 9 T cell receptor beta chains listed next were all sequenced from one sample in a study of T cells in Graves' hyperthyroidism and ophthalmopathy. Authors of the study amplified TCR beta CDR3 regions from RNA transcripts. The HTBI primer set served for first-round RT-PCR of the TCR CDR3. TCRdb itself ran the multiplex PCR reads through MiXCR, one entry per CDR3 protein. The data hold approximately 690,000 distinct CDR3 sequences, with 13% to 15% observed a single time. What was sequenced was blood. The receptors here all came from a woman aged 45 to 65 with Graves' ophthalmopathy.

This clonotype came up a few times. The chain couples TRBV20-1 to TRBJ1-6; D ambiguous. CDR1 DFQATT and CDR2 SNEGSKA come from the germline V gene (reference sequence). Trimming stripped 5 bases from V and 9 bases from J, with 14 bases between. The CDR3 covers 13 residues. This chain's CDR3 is CSAYTDGSSPLHF. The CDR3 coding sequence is TGCAGTGCTTATACAGATGGGAGTTCACCCCTCCACTTT.

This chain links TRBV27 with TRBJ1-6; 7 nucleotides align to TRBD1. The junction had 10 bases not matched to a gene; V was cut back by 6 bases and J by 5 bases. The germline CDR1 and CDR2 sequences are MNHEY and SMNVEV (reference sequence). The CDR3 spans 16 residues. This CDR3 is CASRQQGMTNNSPLHF. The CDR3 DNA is TGTGCCAGCAGGCAACAGGGGATGACAAATAATTCACCCCTCCACTTT.

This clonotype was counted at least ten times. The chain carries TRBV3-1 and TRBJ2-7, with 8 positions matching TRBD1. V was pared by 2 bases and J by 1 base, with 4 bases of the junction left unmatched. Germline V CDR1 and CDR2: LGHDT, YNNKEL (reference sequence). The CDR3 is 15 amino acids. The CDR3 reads CASSQPDRGSYEQYF. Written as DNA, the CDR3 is TGTGCCAGCAGCCAACCCGACAGGGGTTCCTACGAGCAGTACTTC.

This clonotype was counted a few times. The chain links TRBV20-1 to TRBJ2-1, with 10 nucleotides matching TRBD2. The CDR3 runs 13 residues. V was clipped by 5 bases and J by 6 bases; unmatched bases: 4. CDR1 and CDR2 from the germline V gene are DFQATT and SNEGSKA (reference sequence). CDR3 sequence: CSALLAGSNEQFF. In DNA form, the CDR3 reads TGCAGTGCTTTACTAGCGGGGAGCAATGAGCAGTTCTTC.

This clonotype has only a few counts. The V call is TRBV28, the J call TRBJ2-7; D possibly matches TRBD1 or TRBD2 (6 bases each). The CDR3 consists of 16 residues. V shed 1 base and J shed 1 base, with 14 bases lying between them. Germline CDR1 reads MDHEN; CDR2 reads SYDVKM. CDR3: CASSLYGGPYSYEQYF. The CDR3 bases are TGTGCCAGCAGTTTATATGGGGGGCCGTATTCCTACGAGCAGTACTTC.

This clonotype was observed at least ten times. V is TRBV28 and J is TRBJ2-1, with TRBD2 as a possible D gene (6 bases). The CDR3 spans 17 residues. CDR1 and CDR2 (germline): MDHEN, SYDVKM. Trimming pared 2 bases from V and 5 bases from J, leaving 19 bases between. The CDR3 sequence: CASSLTFGASANNEQFF. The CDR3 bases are TGTGCCAGCAGTTTAACTTTCGGGGCTAGCGCCAACAATGAGCAGTTCTTC.

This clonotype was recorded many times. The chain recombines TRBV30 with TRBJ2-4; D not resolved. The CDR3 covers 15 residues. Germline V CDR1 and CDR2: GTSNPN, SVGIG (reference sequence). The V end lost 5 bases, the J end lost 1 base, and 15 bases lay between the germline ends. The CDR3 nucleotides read TGTGCCTGGGAGGCCCCGGGTGAGGCCAAAAACATTCAGTACTTC. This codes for CAWEAPGEAKNIQYF.

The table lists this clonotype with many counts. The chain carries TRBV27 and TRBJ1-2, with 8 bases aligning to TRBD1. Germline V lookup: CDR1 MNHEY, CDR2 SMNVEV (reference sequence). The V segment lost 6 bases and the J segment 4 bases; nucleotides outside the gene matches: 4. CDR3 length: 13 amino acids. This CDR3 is CASRYTGGYGYTF. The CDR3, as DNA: TGTGCCAGCAGGTACACAGGGGGCTATGGCTACACCTTC.

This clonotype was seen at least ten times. CDR3 coding DNA: TGTGCCACCAGGGACAGCCTAAACACTGAAGCTTTCTTT. Its protein product is CATRDSLNTEAFF. The chain carries TRBV24-1 and TRBJ1-1, with D possibly being TRBD1 (6 bases). The CDR3 has 13 amino acids. V shed 7 bases and J shed 2 bases, with 10 bases lying between them. Germline V gene sequence: CDR1 KGHDR, CDR2 SFDVKD.